Detailed here is one TCR beta chain. What it binds is unknown. Data came from immunoSEQ multiplex PCR; TCRdb stores just in-frame clones and leaves some out. This sample has tens of thousands of clones, with more than 75% found just once. The data belong to a study of stem cell transplantation in POMP-related autoinflammatory disease. Study observations and caveats: Fewer unique TRB V-J gene pairings were identified in patients with PRAID. In patients with PRAID, every analyzed T-cell subset tended to show lower diversity and higher clonality.

Germline CDR1 reads MNHEY; CDR2 reads SVGAGI. V was cut by 6 bases and J by 7 bases, with 7 bases left in between. This CDR3 is 12 amino acids long. This chain uses TRBV6-5 with TRBJ1-6; D gene unclear. The specimen comprised CD4+ T cells from PBMCs, sampled after stem cell transplantation. This sequence was found in a human patient with POMP-related autoinflammation and immune dysregulation (PRAID). Certain T cells may be donor cells from the graft. CDR3 amino acids: CASRPPNSPLHF. DNA of the CDR3: TGTGCCAGCAGGCCACCGAATTCACCCCTCCACTTT.